Listed here are 25 T cell receptor beta chains from one sample, sequenced in a study of cytomegalovirus exposure and HLA in healthy donors. The primer mix had 60 Vbeta and 13 Jbeta primers. Clones were read by immunoSEQ multiplex PCR, and TCRdb kept only the in-frame ones, dropping some. The data show about 200,000 clones, with 82% seen just once and less than 3% held by the top ten. Sequencing used PBMCs. The receptor set was obtained from a woman in her thirties or forties in good health and CMV-seronegative.

The gene calls are TRBV27 and TRBJ1-1, with 9 bases matching TRBD1. CDR1 is MNHEY and CDR2 is SMNVEV in the germline V gene (reference sequence). Unmatched junction bases numbered 16, after V lost 1 base and J lost 1 base. The CDR3 has 20 residues. The CDR3 DNA follows: TGTGCCAGCAGTTTATGGTGGGGGGGACAGGGCTACTCTTCGAACACTGAAGCTTTCTTT. This gives the protein CASSLWWGGQGYSSNTEAFF.

The rearrangement uses TRBV7-3 and TRBJ2-2, with 11 bases aligning to TRBD2. Losses at the gene ends were 5 bases for V and 1 base for J; bases not matched to a gene: 9. Looked up from germline, CDR1 is SGHTA and CDR2 is FQGTGA. CDR3 length: 18 amino acids. The CDR3 sequence: CASSATPGLAGNTGELFF. CDR3 bases: TGTGCCAGCAGCGCCACCCCCGGACTAGCGGGGAACACCGGGGAGCTGTTTTTT.

The V and J genes are TRBV11-1 and TRBJ2-3; 7 bases are a match to TRBD1. The CDR3 loop spans 16 amino acids. The germline V gene has CDR1 SGHAT and CDR2 FQDESV (reference sequence). Germline trimming cut 2 bases from V and 3 bases from J; bases unmatched to any gene: 8. In DNA form, the CDR3 reads TGTGCCAGCAGCTTACTGACAGGGAAAGTGACAGATACGCAGTATTTT. It is translated as CASSLLTGKVTDTQYF. Complete variable domain (other parts from reference TRBV11-1 and TRBJ2-3): EAEVAQSPRYKITEKSQAVAFWCDPISGHATLYWYRQILGQGPELLVQFQDESVVDDSQLPKDRFSAERLKGVDSTLKIQPAELGDSAMYLCASSLLTGKVTDTQYFGPGTRLTVL.

The chain combines TRBV5-6 with TRBJ1-4; no definite D call. V was shortened by 1 base and J by 7 bases, with 14 bases between the two germline ends. Looked up from germline, CDR1 is SGHDT and CDR2 is YYEEEE. The CDR3 covers 15 residues. Here the CDR3 DNA reads TGTGCCAGCAGCTTGAGTAGGAAGGGAGGTGAAAAACTGTTTTTT. Amino acids: CASSLSRKGGEKLFF.

The genes are TRBV7-2 and TRBJ1-2, with D unclear. V lost 3 bases and J lost 5, with 4 bases in between. Germline CDR1 reads SGHTA; CDR2 reads FQGNSA. The CDR3 covers 11 residues. The CDR3, as DNA: TGTGCCAGCAGCTTGCGGTATGGCTACACCTTC. Protein sequence: CASSLRYGYTF.

A single count supports this clone. The chain carries TRBV25-1 and TRBJ2-2; TRBD2 might be the D (6 bases). The CDR3 extends over 14 amino acids. V gave up 5 bases and J gave up 3 bases, with 10 bases separating them. Germline values: CDR1 MGHDK, CDR2 SYGVNS. The CDR3 here is CASSPTSYTGELFF. CDR3 in DNA: TGTGCCAGCAGTCCGACTAGTTACACCGGGGAGCTGTTTTTT. Together with reference TRBV25-1 and TRBJ2-2, the CDR3 gives the full variable domain: EADIYQTPRYLVIGTGKKITLECSQTMGHDKMYWYQQDPGMELHLIHYSYGVNSTEKGDLSSESTVSRIRTEHFPLTLESARPSHTSQYLCASSPTSYTGELFFGEGSRLTVL.

The chain links TRBV19 to TRBJ2-7, with 8 bases fitting TRBD2. Germline values: CDR1 LNHDA, CDR2 SQIVND (reference sequence). This CDR3 has 15 residues. V trimming: 5 bases; J trimming: 8 bases; junction bases outside the gene matches: 14. CDR3 in DNA: TGTGCCAGTAGTCCCCGGGGGGGGGCCCCTAGGAAGCAGTACTTC. The encoded protein is CASSPRGGAPRKQYF.

The chain recombines TRBV6-4 with TRBJ1-1, with D possibly TRBD1 on 6 matching bases. The CDR3 sequence is 15 residues long. The ends were cut back, 6 bases at V and 3 bases at J, with 17 bases in the middle. Germline CDR1 and CDR2: MRHNA and SNTAGT. CDR3 in DNA: TGTGCCAGCAGACCACAGGGAGGGTACCACACTGAAGCTTTCTTT. Protein product: CASRPQGGYHTEAFF.

The J gene is TRBJ2-7, the V gene TRBV18; TRBD1 matches at 9 bases. The CDR3 is 15 residues long. The J segment lost 1 base and the V segment lost 4 bases, leaving 5 bases of the junction unmatched. Germline V gene lookup returns CDR1 KGHSH and CDR2 LQKENI. CDR3 sequence: CASSRGDRVSYEQYF. The CDR3, as DNA: TGTGCCAGCTCACGTGGGGACAGGGTTTCCTACGAGCAGTACTTC.

This chain uses TRBV29-1 with TRBJ1-2, with unresolved D. The CDR3 contains 12 residues. The germline V gene encodes CDR1 SQVTM and CDR2 ANQGSEA. Trimming removed 5 bases at V and 7 bases at J, with 14 bases between. The CDR3 DNA follows: TGCAGCGTTTATCAAGCTCTCGGTGGCTACACCTTC. As protein: CSVYQALGGYTF.

The genes are TRBV18 and TRBJ2-7; weak D call: TRBD1 (6 bases). V lost 0 bases and J lost 2, with 11 bases in between. The CDR3 runs 15 residues. CDR1 is KGHSH, CDR2 LQKENI, per germline. Written as DNA, the CDR3 is TGTGCCAGCTCACCACCGACAGGATGGCCCTACGAGCAGTACTTC. Protein sequence: CASSPPTGWPYEQYF.

The genes are TRBV28 and TRBJ1-1; D may be TRBD1 (5 bases). V was shortened by 1 base and J by 1 base, with 10 bases between the two germline ends. Germline-derived CDR1 and CDR2 are MDHEN and SYDVKM. CDR3 length equals 15 residues. CDR3: CASSLFGGENTEAFF. Here the CDR3 DNA reads TGTGCCAGCAGTTTATTCGGGGGTGAGAACACTGAAGCTTTCTTT.

DNA of the CDR3: TGTGCCAGTAGTACTCCAAGAGGAAAGAACACTGAAGCTTTCTTT. This sequence encodes CASSTPRGKNTEAFF. This chain joins TRBV19 and TRBJ1-1; D call uncertain. The CDR3 has 15 residues. Germline loops: CDR1 LNHDA, CDR2 SQIVND (reference sequence). V lost 4 bases and J lost 1, with 13 bases in between.

This chain uses TRBV28 with TRBJ2-7, with D maybe TRBD2 (6 bases). Looked up from germline, CDR1 is MDHEN and CDR2 is SYDVKM. The V end lost 3 bases, the J end lost 2 bases, and 14 bases lay between the germline ends. The CDR3 covers 15 residues. CDR3 DNA sequence: TGTGCCAGCAGTTTGCGGGGTACGCGGGCCTACGAGCAGTACTTC. Amino acid sequence: CASSLRGTRAYEQYF.

The rearrangement uses TRBV29-1 and TRBJ1-5, with 8 bases that match TRBD1. The CDR3 covers 14 residues. CDR1 is SQVTM, CDR2 ANQGSEA, per germline. The ends lost 6 bases at V and 3 bases at J; junction bases unmatched: 7. This CDR3 reads CSVETGVPNQPQHF. The CDR3, as DNA: TGCAGCGTGGAGACAGGGGTTCCCAATCAGCCCCAGCATTTT.

This sequence joins TRBV27 and TRBJ2-2; TRBD1 is a possible D gene (5 bases). CDR3 length: 14 amino acids. V gave up 2 bases and J gave up 7 bases, with 11 bases separating them. Germline assignment: CDR1 MNHEY and CDR2 SMNVEV (reference sequence). Here the CDR3 reads CASSLNAGFGELFF. The DNA for the CDR3 is TGTGCCAGCAGTTTAAACGCAGGGTTCGGGGAGCTGTTTTTT.

The chain recombines TRBV7-8 with TRBJ2-5; a weak D match, TRBD2 (6 bases). The CDR3 loop spans 17 amino acids. Germline CDR1 SGHVS, CDR2 FQNEAQ. V gave up 1 base and J gave up 4 bases, with 19 bases separating them. CDR3 in DNA: TGTGCCAGCAGCTTAGAATGGGGACTGATGGCCCGAGAGACCCAGTACTTC. Translating it yields CASSLEWGLMARETQYF.

This sequence joins TRBV5-1 and TRBJ2-5, with no clear D. TRBJ2-7 explains the end of the DNA better; the J call may be wrong. This CDR3 comprises 11 residues. The germline V gene encodes CDR1 SGHRS and CDR2 YFSETQ. The CDR3 sequence is CASSLNYEQYF. CDR3 bases: TGCGCCAGCAGCTTAAACTACGAGCAGTACTTC.

V usage is TRBV5-1 and J usage is TRBJ1-1; unclear D gene. Deletions cut 1 base from V and 7 bases from J, with 11 bases between. CDR3 length: 13 residues. Germline assignment: CDR1 SGHRS and CDR2 YFSETQ. The CDR3 bases are TGCGCCAGCAGCTTGTATGAGAGGGATGAAGCTTTCTTT. Its translation: CASSLYERDEAFF. Supplemented by reference TRBV5-1 and TRBJ1-1, the full variable domain reads KAGVTQTPRYLIKTRGQQVTLSCSPISGHRSVSWYQQTPGQGLQFLFEYFSETQRNKGNFPGRFSGRQFSNSRSEMNVSTLELGDSALYLCASSLYERDEAFFGQGTRLTVV.

The chain joins TRBV11-2 to TRBJ1-4, with TRBD1 as a possible D gene (5 bases). V gave up 1 base and J gave up 4 bases, with 7 bases separating them. This CDR3 has 14 amino acids. Germline CDR1 and CDR2: SGHAT and FQNNGV. Written as DNA, the CDR3 is TGTGCCAGCAGCTTAGGGGGCAGTAATGAAAAACTGTTTTTT. Translation gives CASSLGGSNEKLFF.

This clone occurred once. The V and J genes are TRBV18 and TRBJ2-1, with 10 nucleotides matching TRBD2. The CDR3 consists of 17 residues. V shed 3 bases, J shed 8 bases, and the junction held 13 bases outside the gene matches. Germline CDR1 reads KGHSH; CDR2 reads LQKENI. The CDR3 reads CASSPPSSGSRVYEQFF. The DNA of the CDR3 is TGTGCCAGCTCACCCCCGTCTAGCGGGAGTCGTGTTTATGAGCAGTTCTTC.

This clone was seen more than once but under ten times. The gene calls are TRBV6-6 and TRBJ2-7; weak D call: TRBD1 (6 bases). Trimming shortened V by 0 bases and J by 4 bases, and 16 bases separated the two germline ends. CDR3 length: 16 residues. The germline V gene encodes CDR1 MNHNY and CDR2 SVGAGI (reference sequence). CDR3 DNA: TGTGCCAGCAGTTACTCCAGTGCAGGGGCTGTGTACGAGCAGTACTTC. Translation gives CASSYSSAGAVYEQYF.

This rearrangement joins TRBV18 to TRBJ2-1; 7 bases map to TRBD1. The junction had 6 bases not matched to a gene; V was cut back by 0 bases and J by 7 bases. The V gene's germline CDR1 is KGHSH and CDR2 LQKENI. CDR3 length equals 15 residues. The CDR3 loop is CASSPPNRGTNEQFF. As DNA, the CDR3 is TGTGCCAGCTCACCACCGAACAGGGGTACGAATGAGCAGTTCTTC.

The rearrangement links TRBV5-8 to TRBJ2-2; TRBD2 aligns across 13 bases. The CDR3 has 19 residues. Germline V gene sequence: CDR1 SGHTS, CDR2 YDEGEE. With V trimmed by 5 bases and J by 0 bases, 10 bases remained unmatched. The CDR3 bases are TGTGCCAGCAGGGGACTAGCGGGATTTATTAACCCGAACACCGGGGAGCTGTTTTTT. Its protein product is CASRGLAGFINPNTGELFF.

This chain uses TRBV7-9 with TRBJ2-7, with D perhaps TRBD1 (6 bases). The CDR3 is made up of 17 amino acids. Germline V gene sequence: CDR1 SEHNR, CDR2 FQNEAQ (reference sequence). Trimming pared 5 bases from V and 2 bases from J, leaving 22 bases between. CDR3 nucleotide sequence: TGTGCCAGCAGCCAGGACAGACAGTCGATCGGGGCCTACGAGCAGTACTTC. It codes for CASSQDRQSIGAYEQYF.